In its sample, the clone carrying this T cell receptor (beta chain) was seen many times. The data were obtained in a study of T cells in Graves' hyperthyroidism and ophthalmopathy. Study-wide background: Before any treatment, at initial diagnosis, peripheral blood was collected.

Amplification of TCR beta CDR3 regions was performed using RNA transcripts as template. First-round RT-PCR of the TCR CDR3 relied on the HTBI primer set. TCRdb recomputed calls from the multiplex PCR reads with MiXCR, one row per CDR3 protein. The sample consists of about 640,000 distinct CDR3 sequences, around 21% of them appearing once. The clonotype comes from a man aged 25 to 45 with Graves' ophthalmopathy. The sample taken for sequencing was blood.

The CDR3 bases are TGTGCCAGCAGGACCCCGACGAGCGGGAGAAGGGAAACCCAGTACTTC. It specifies CASRTPTSGRRETQYF. The chain recombines TRBV28 with TRBJ2-5; 8 bases map to TRBD2. Trimming took 6 bases from V and 8 from J; bases not matched to a gene: 17. The CDR3 consists of 16 residues. Germline V gives CDR1 MDHEN, CDR2 SYDVKM.